The clone carrying this TCR beta chain was observed a few times. Its target is not known. The data originate from a study of T cells after yellow fever vaccination. Overall study results and limits: Clonotypes found in both CD4 and CD8 compartments made up a small share. FACS-sorted repertoires could contain abundant clonotypes contaminating from the bulk population.

A universal primer site and UMIs were added as TCR cDNA was made by 5'RACE template switching. MiXCR was run by TCRdb on the 5' RACE reads, yielding one entry per CDR3 protein. This sample yields approximately 260,000 distinct CDR3 sequences, of which 10% to 15% are seen a single time; roughly 0.5% belongs to the top ten. CDR1 is SGHDN and CDR2 is FVKESK in the germline V gene. V was clipped by 6 bases and J by 4 bases; unmatched bases: 7. There are 15 residues in the CDR3. V and J are TRBV14 and TRBJ2-1; 9 bases match TRBD1. This clonotype was sampled from a man in his thirties or forties who received the YFV17D yellow fever vaccine. Sequenced here: CD4+ T cells sorted from PBMCs, sampled 45 days after the yellow fever booster vaccination. The CDR3 DNA sequence: TGTGCCAGCAGTTACGACAGGGGGGGTTACAATGAGCAGTTCTTC. This gives the protein CASSYDRGGYNEQFF.